Here is one T cell receptor beta chain with its context. This entry belongs to a study of blood T cell repertoires in COVID-19. As for the study in general: T cells, B-cell-depleted T cells, or PBMCs provided the cDNA or gDNA that served as material.

In germline, CDR1 is LGHDT, CDR2 YNNKEL (reference sequence). The length of the CDR3 is 13 residues. V dropped 3 bases and J dropped 3 bases, with 8 bases sitting between them. Assay: immunoSEQ multiplex PCR; the TCRdb copy retains only in-frame clones and omits some. The repertoire holds fewer than 350,000 clones, around nine tenths seen once, with roughly 6.3% in the top ten. Two consecutive negative NP/OP PCR tests, clearance, or resolved symptoms defined Cohort 3 recovery. This sequence was found in a woman aged 40-49 years who had recovered from COVID-19. The chain links TRBV3-1 (or the pseudogene TRBV3-2) to TRBJ1-2, with D maybe TRBD1 (6 bases). The sequenced sample was PBMCs or T cells enriched from blood (not recorded which). Here the CDR3 reads CASSQGAYYGYTF. Written as DNA, the CDR3 is TGTGCCAGCAGCCAGGGGGCGTACTATGGCTACACCTTC.